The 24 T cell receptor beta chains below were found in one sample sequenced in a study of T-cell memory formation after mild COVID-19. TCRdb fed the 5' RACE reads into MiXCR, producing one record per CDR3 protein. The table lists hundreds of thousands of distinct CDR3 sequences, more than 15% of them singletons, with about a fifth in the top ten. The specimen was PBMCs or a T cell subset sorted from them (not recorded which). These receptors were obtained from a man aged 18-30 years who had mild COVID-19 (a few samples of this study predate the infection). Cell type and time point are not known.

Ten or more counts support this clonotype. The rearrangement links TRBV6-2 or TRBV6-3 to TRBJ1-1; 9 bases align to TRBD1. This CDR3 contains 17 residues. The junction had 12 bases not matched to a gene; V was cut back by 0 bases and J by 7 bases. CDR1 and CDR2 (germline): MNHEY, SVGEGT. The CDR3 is CASSYSSFGQGKFEAFF. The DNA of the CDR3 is TGTGCCAGCAGTTACTCGTCTTTCGGACAGGGGAAATTTGAAGCTTTCTTT.

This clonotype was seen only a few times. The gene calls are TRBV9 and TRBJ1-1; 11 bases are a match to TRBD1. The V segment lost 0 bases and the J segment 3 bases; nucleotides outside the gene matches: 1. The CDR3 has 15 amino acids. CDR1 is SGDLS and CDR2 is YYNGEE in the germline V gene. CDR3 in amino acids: CASSVGGQGDTEAFF. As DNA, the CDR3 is TGTGCCAGCAGCGTAGGGGGACAGGGGGACACTGAAGCTTTCTTT.

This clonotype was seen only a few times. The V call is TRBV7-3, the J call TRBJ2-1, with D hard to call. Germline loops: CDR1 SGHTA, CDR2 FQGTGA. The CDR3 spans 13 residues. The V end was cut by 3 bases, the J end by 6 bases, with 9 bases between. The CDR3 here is CASSFSGINEQFF. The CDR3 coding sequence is TGTGCCAGCAGCTTCTCCGGAATCAATGAGCAGTTCTTC.

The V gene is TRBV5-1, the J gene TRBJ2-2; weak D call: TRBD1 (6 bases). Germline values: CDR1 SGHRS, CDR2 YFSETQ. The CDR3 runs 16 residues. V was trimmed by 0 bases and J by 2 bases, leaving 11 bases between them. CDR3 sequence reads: CASSLVWGLNTGELFF. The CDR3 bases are TGCGCCAGCAGCTTGGTCTGGGGGCTTAACACCGGGGAGCTGTTTTTT.

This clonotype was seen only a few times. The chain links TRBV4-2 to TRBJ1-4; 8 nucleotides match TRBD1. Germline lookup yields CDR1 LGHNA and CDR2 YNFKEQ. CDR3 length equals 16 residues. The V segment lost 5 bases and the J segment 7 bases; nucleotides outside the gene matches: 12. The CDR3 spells CASSTLGQVVSEKLFF. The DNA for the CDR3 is TGTGCCAGCAGCACTTTGGGACAGGTAGTTTCTGAAAAACTGTTTTTT.

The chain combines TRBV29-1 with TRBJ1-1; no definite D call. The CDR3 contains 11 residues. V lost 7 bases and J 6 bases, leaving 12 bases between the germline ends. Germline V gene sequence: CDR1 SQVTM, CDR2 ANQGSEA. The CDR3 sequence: CSGAAVSEAFF. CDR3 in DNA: TGCAGCGGAGCGGCGGTCTCTGAAGCTTTCTTT.

This CDR3 is CASSSRTTLNTEAFF. The DNA for the CDR3 is TGTGCCAGCAGTTCCAGAACGACCTTGAACACTGAAGCTTTCTTT. The chain has TRBV6-6 and TRBJ1-1; D gene unclear. The V end was cut by 4 bases, the J end by 0 bases, with 12 bases between. This CDR3 has 15 amino acids. Germline loops: CDR1 MNHNY, CDR2 SVGAGI (reference sequence).

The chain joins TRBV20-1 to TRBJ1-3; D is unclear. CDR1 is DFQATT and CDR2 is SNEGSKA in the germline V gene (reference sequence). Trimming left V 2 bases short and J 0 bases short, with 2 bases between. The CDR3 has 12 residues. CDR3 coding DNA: TGCAGTGCTAGACACTCTGGAAACACCATATATTTT. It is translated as CSARHSGNTIYF.

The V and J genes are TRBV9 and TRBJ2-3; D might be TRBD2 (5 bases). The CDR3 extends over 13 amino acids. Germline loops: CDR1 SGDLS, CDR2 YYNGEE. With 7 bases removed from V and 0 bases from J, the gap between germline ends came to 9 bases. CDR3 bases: TGTGCCAGCCGTCGGGATAGCACAGATACGCAGTATTTT. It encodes CASRRDSTDTQYF. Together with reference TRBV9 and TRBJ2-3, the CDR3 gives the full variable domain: DSGVTQTPKHLITATGQRVTLRCSPRSGDLSVYWYQQSLDQGLQFLIQYYNGEERAKGNILERFSAQQFPDLHSELNLSSLELGDSALYFCASRRDSTDTQYFGPGTRLTVL.

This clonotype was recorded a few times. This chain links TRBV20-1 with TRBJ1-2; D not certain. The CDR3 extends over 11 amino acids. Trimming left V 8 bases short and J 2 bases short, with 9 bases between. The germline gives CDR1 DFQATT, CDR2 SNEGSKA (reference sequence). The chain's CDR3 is CSLAPNYGYTF. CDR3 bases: TGCAGTTTAGCGCCAAACTATGGCTACACCTTC.

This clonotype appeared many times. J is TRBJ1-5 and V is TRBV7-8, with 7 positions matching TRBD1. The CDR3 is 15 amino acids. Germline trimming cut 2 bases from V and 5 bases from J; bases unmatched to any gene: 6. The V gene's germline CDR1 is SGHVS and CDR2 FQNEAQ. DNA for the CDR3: TGTGCCAGCAGCTTACAGGGGGAAGTGGATCAGCCCCAGCATTTT. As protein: CASSLQGEVDQPQHF. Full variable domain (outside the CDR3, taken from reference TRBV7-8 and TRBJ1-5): GAGVSQSPRYKVAKRGQDVALRCDPISGHVSLFWYQQALGQGPEFLTYFQNEAQLDKSGLPSDRFFAERPEGSVSTLKIQRTQQEDSAVYLCASSLQGEVDQPQHFGDGTRLSIL.

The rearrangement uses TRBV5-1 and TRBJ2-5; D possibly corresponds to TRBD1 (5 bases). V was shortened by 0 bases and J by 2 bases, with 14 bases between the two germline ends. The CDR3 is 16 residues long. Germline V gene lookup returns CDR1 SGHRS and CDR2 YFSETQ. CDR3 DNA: TGCGCCAGCAGCTTGGTTGGGGCGCCTCCTCAAGAGACCCAGTACTTC. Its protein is CASSLVGAPPQETQYF.

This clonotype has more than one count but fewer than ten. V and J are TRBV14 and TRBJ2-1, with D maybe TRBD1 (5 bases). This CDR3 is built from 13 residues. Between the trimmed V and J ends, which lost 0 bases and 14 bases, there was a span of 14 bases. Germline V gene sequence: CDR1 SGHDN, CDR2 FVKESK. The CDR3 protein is CASSQDIDSSKFF. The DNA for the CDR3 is TGTGCCAGCAGCCAAGACATCGACAGTTCGAAGTTCTTC.

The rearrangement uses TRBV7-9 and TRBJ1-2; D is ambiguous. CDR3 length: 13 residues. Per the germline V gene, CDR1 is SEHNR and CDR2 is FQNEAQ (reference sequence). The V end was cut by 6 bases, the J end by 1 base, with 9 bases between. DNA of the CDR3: TGTGCCAGCAGTCCTCCCGTTAACTATGGCTACACCTTC. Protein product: CASSPPVNYGYTF.

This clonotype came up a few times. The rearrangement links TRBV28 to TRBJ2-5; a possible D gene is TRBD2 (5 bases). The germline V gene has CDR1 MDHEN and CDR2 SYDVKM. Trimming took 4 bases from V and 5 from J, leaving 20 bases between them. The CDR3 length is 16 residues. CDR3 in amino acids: CASSSPSGVVGETQYF. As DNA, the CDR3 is TGTGCCAGCAGTTCCCCCTCCGGGGTAGTCGGTGAGACCCAGTACTTC.

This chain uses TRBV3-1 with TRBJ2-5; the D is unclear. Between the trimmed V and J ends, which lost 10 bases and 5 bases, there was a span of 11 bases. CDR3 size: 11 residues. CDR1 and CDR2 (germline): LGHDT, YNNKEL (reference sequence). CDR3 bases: TGTGCCATCCGAAATGCGGAGACCCAGTACTTC. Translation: CAIRNAETQYF.

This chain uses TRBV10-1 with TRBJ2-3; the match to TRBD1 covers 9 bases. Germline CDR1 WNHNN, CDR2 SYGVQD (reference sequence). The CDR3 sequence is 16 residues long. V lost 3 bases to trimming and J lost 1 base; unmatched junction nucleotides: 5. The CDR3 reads CASSDARDRGTDTQYF. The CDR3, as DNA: TGCGCCAGCAGTGACGCTCGGGACAGGGGCACAGATACGCAGTATTTT.

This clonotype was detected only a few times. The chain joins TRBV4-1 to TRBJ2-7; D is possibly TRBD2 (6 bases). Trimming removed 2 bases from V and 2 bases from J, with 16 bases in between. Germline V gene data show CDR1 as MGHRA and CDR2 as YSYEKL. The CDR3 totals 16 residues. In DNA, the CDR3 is TGCGCCAGCAGCCAACCCGCCGGGGGAAAACCCTACGAGCAGTACTTC. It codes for CASSQPAGGKPYEQYF.

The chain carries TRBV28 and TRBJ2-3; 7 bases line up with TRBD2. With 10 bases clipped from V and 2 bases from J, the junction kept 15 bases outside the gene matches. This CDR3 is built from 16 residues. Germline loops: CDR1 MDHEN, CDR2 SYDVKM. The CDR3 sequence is CATSSRASGDTDTQYF. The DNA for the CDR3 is TGTGCCACCTCTTCGAGGGCTAGCGGTGACACAGATACGCAGTATTTT.

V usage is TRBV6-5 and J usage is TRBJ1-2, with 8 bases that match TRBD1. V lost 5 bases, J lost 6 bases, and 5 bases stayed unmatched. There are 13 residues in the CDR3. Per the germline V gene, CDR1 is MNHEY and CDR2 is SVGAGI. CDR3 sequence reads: CASSQTDRDGYTF. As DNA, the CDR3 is TGTGCCAGCAGTCAAACGGACAGGGATGGCTACACCTTC.

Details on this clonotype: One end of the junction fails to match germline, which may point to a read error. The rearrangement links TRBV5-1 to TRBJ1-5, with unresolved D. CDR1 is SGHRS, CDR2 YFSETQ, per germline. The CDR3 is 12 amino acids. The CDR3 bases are TGCGCCAGCGGCTTGAGACTTCAGCCCCAGCATTTT. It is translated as CASGLRLQPQHF.

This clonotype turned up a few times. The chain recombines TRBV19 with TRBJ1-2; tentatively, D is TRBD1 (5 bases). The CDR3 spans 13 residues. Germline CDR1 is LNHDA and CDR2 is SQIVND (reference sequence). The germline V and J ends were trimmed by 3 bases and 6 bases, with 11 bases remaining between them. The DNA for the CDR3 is TGTGCCAGTAGTATCGTGTCGGGGGATGGCTACACCTTC. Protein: CASSIVSGDGYTF.

The CDR3 region is CASSLEGHTVYNSPLHF. The CDR3, as DNA: TGCGCCAGCAGCCTAGAGGGGCACACCGTCTATAATTCACCCCTCCACTTT. The chain links TRBV5-1 to TRBJ1-6; weak D call: TRBD1 (5 bases). CDR3 size: 17 residues. Trimming shortened V by 4 bases and J by 3 bases, and 17 bases separated the two germline ends. Germline V gene lookup returns CDR1 SGHRS and CDR2 YFSETQ. The full variable domain, completed using reference TRBV5-1 and TRBJ1-6, is KAGVTQTPRYLIKTRGQQVTLSCSPISGHRSVSWYQQTPGQGLQFLFEYFSETQRNKGNFPGRFSGRQFSNSRSEMNVSTLELGDSALYLCASSLEGHTVYNSPLHFGNGTRLTVT.

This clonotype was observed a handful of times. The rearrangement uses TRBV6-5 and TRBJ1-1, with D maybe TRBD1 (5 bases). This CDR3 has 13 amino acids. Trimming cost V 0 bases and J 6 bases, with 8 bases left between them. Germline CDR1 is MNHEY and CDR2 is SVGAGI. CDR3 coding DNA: TGTGCCAGCAGTTACTCTGCAGGGCCTGAAGCTTTCTTT. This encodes CASSYSAGPEAFF.